This T cell receptor beta chain was sequenced in a study of post-analysis software for immune sequencing data. Prepared libraries of TCR beta cDNA carried unique molecular identifiers. TCRdb re-called the PCR reads with MiXCR, one entry per CDR3 protein. This table holds about 760,000 distinct CDR3 sequences, less than 35% found once. Whole-study results and caveats: Controls significantly exceeded multiple sclerosis patients in normalized Chao1 diversity. Included in a set of five TRBV segments more frequent in patients than controls were TRBV5-6, TRBV5-1 and TRBV20-1.

The CDR3 loop spans 15 amino acids. The germline V gene encodes CDR1 SEHNR and CDR2 FQNEAQ (reference sequence). Trimming took 4 bases from V and 4 from J, leaving 16 bases between them. In its sample, this clonotype was seen a few times. Antigen unknown. This TCR came from a girl between 5 and 17 years old with multiple sclerosis. The chain uses TRBV7-9 and TRBJ1-2; D not certain. The specimen sequenced was blood. The CDR3 DNA sequence: TGTGCCAGCAGCTCCAGTATGGCAGGACTCTATGGCTACACCTTC. It translates to CASSSSMAGLYGYTF.